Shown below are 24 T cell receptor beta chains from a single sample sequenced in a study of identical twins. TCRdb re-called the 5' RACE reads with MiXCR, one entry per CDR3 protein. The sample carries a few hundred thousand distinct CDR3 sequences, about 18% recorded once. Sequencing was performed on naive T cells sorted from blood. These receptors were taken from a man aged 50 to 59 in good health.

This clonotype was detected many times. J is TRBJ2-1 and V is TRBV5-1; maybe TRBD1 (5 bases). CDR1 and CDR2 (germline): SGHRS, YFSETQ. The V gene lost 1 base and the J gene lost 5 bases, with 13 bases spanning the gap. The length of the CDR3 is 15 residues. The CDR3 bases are TGCGCCAGCAGCTTGCCAGGGAATAGTAACAATGAGCAGTTCTTC. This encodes CASSLPGNSNNEQFF. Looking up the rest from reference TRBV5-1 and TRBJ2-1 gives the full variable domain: KAGVTQTPRYLIKTRGQQVTLSCSPISGHRSVSWYQQTPGQGLQFLFEYFSETQRNKGNFPGRFSGRQFSNSRSEMNVSTLELGDSALYLCASSLPGNSNNEQFFGPGTRLTVL.

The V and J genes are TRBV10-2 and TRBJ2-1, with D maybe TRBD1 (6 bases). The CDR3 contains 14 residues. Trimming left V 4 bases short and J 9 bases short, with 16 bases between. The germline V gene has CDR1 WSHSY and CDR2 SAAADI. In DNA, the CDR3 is TGCGCCAGCAGTGCGTTCAGGGGTACTGGTGAGCAGTTCTTC. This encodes CASSAFRGTGEQFF.

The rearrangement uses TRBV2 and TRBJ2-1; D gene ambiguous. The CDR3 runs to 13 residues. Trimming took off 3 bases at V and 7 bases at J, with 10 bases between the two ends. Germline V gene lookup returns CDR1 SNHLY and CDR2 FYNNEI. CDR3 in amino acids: CASSEPSVNEQFF. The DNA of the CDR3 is TGTGCCAGCAGTGAGCCCAGTGTTAATGAGCAGTTCTTC.

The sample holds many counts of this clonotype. CDR3 amino acids: CASRAPGSRSYEQYF. The CDR3 region has the DNA TGTGCCAGCAGAGCCCCCGGGTCGCGGTCCTACGAGCAGTACTTC. V usage is TRBV2 and J usage is TRBJ2-7; D is uncertain. Germline V gene lookup returns CDR1 SNHLY and CDR2 FYNNEI. V lost 6 bases and J lost 1, with 16 bases in between. The CDR3 sequence is 15 residues long.

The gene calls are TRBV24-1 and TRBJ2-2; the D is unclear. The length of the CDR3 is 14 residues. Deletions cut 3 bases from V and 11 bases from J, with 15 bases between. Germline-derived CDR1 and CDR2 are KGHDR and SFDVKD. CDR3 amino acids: CATSDNRANRELFF. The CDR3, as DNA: TGTGCCACCAGTGATAATCGGGCAAATCGAGAGCTGTTTTTT.

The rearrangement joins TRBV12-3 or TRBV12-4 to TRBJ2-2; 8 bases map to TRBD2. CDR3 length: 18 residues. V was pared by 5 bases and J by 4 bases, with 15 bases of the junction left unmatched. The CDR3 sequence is CASSPVIAGGLSTGELFF. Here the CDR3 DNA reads TGTGCCAGCAGTCCGGTGATTGCGGGGGGCCTGAGCACCGGGGAGCTGTTTTTT.

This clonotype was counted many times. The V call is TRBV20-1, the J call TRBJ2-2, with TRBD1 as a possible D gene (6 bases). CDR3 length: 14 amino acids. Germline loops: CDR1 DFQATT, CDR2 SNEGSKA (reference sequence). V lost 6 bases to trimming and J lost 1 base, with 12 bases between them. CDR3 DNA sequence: TGCAGTGCCTTCCCGGGACAGAACACCGGGGAGCTGTTTTTT. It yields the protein CSAFPGQNTGELFF.

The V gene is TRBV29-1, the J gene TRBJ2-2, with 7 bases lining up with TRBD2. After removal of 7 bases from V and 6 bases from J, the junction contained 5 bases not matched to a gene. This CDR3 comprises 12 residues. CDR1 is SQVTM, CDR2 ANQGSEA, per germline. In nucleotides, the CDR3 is TGCAGCGGTTCCGGACTAGCCGGGGAGCTGTTTTTT. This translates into CSGSGLAGELFF.

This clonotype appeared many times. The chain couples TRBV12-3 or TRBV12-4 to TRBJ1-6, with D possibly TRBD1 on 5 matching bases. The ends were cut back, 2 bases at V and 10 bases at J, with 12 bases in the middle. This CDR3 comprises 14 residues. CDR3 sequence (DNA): TGTGCCAGCAGTTTAACGCGTCAGGGATCACCCCTCCACTTT. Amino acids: CASSLTRQGSPLHF.

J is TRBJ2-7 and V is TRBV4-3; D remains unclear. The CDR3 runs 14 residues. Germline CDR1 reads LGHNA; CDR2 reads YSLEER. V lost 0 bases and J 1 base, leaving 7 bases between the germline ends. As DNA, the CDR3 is TGCGCCAGCAGCCAAGAGGCAGATTCCTACGAGCAGTACTTC. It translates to CASSQEADSYEQYF.

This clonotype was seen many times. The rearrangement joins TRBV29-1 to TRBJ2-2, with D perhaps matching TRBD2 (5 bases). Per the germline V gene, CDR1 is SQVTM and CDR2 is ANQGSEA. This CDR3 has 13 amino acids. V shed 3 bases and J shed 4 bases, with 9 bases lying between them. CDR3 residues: CSVDPAATGELFF. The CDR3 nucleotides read TGCAGCGTTGATCCAGCGGCCACCGGGGAGCTGTTTTTT.

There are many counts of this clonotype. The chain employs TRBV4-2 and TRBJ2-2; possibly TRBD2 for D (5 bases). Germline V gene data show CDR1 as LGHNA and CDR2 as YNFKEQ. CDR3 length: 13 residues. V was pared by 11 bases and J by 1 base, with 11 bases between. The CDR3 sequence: CAVDRENTGELFF. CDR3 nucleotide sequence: TGTGCCGTGGATCGGGAGAACACCGGGGAGCTGTTTTTT.

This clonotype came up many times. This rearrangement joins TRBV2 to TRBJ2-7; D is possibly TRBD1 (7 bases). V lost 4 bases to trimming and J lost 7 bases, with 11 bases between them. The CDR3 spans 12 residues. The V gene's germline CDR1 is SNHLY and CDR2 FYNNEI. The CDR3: CASSGQGGEQYF. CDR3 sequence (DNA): TGTGCCAGCAGTGGTCAGGGGGGTGAGCAGTACTTC.

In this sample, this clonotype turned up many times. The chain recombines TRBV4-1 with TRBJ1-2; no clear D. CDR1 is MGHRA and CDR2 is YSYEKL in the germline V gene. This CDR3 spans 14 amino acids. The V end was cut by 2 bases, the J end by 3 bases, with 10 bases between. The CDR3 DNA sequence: TGCGCCAGCAGCCAACATCCGAGGGACTATGGCTACACCTTC. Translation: CASSQHPRDYGYTF.

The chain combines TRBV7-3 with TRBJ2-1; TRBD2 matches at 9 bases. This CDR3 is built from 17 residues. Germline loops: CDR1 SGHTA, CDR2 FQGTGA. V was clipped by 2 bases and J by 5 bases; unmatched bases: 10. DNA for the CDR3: TGTGCCAGCAGCTTATGGGGGGCGGGAGGGACCCACAATGAGCAGTTCTTC. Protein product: CASSLWGAGGTHNEQFF.

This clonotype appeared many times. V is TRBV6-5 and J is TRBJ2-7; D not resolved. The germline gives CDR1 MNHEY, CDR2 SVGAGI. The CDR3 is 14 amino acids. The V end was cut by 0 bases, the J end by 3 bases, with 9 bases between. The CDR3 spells CASSYSGGFYEQYF. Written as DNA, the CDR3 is TGTGCCAGCAGTTACTCGGGCGGATTCTACGAGCAGTACTTC.

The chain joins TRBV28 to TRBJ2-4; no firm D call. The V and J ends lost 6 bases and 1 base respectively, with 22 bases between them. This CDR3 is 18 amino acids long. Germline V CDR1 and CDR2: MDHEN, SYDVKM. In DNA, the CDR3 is TGTGCCAGCAGGGCGCGGTGGGCTGGGCAAGTGGCCAAAAACATTCAGTACTTC. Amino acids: CASRARWAGQVAKNIQYF.

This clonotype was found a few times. The chain's CDR3 is CASSDLTENTEAFF. CDR3 DNA: TGTGCCAGCAGTGACTTGACTGAGAACACTGAAGCTTTCTTT. The rearrangement links TRBV25-1 to TRBJ1-1, with no clear D. Germline CDR1 MGHDK, CDR2 SYGVNS. The CDR3 is 14 residues long. V dropped 3 bases and J dropped 1 base, with 9 bases sitting between them.

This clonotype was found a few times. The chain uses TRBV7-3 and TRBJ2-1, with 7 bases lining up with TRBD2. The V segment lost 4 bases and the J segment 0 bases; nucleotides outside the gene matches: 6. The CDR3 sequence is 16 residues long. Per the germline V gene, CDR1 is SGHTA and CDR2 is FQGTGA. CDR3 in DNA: TGTGCCAGCAGCTCGTGGACTAGAGGCTCCTACAATGAGCAGTTCTTC. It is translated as CASSSWTRGSYNEQFF.

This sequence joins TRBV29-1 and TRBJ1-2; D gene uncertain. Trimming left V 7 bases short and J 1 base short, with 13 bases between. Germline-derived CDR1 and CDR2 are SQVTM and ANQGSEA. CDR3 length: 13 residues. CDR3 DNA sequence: TGCAGCGCCGATCGAGGTCTTAACTATGGCTACACCTTC. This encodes CSADRGLNYGYTF.

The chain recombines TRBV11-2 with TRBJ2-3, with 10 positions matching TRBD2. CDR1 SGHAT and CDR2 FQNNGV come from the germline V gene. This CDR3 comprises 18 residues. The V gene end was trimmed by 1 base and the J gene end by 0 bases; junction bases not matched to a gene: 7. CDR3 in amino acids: CASSLVSGGSTSTDTQYF. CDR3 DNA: TGTGCCAGCAGCTTAGTTAGCGGGGGGTCAACTAGCACAGATACGCAGTATTTT.

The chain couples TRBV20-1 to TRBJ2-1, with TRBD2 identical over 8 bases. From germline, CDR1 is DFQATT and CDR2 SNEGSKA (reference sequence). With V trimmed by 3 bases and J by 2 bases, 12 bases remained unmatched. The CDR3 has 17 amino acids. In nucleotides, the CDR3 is TGCAGTGCTAGTTCCCAAGGGGTAGCGGGAACCTACAATGAGCAGTTCTTC. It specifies CSASSQGVAGTYNEQFF.

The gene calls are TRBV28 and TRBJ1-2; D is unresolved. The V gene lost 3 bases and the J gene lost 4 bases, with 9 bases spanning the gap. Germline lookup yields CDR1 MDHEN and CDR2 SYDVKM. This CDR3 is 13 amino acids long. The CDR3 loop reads CASSLGRIYGYTF. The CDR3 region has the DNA TGTGCCAGCAGTTTGGGGAGGATCTATGGCTACACCTTC.

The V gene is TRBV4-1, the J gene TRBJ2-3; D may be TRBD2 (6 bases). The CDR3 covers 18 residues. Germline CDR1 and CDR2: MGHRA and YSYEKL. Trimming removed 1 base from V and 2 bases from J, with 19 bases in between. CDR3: CASSQVWRGERNTDTQYF. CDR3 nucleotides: TGCGCCAGCAGCCAAGTTTGGCGGGGCGAAAGAAACACAGATACGCAGTATTTT.